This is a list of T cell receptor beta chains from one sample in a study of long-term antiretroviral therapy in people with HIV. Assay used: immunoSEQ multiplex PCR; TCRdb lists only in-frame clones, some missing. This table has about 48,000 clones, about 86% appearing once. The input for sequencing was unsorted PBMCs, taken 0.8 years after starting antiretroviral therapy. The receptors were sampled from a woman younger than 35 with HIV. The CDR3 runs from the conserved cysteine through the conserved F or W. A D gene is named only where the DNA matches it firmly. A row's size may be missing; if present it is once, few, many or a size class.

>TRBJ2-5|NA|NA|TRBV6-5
TGTGCCAGCAGAAAGGGGGGGCAAGAGACCCAGTACTTC
CASRKGGQETQYF
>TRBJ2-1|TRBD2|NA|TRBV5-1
TGCGCCAGCAGCTTGGTGCTAGCGGGAGGTATATACAATGAGCAGTTCTTC
CASSLVLAGGIYNEQFF
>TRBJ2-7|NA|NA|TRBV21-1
TGTGCCAGCAGCACACCCAAAGAACGTTACGAGCAGTACTTC
CASSTPKERYEQYF
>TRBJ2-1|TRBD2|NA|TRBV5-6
TGTGCCAGCAGCTTGGTTCCGGGAGGGTCGCTATTCAATGAGCAGTTCTTC
CASSLVPGGSLFNEQFF
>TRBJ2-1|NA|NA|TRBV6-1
TGTGCCAGCAGTGAAGCCCCCGGCAGGGATGAGCAGTTCTTC
CASSEAPGRDEQFF
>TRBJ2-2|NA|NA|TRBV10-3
TGTGCCATCAGTGAAGGGAGAAACACCGGGGAGCTGTTTTTT
CAISEGRNTGELFF
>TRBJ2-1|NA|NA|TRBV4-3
TGCGCCAGCAGCCAAGATGTTTCGGCAGGGAGCTCCTACAATGAGCAGTTCTTC
CASSQDVSAGSSYNEQFF
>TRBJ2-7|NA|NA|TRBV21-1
TGTGCCAGCAGCAAAGATTGTAGGACAGGGGACGAGCAGTACTTC
CASSKDCRTGDEQYF
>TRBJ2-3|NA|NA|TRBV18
TGTGCCAGCTCACCAAACAGGGCTAGCACAGATACGCAGTATTTT
CASSPNRASTDTQYF
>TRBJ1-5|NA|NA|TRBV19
TGTGCCAGTAGTCGAGGGAGGAACTTCAATCAGCCCCAGCATTTT
CASSRGRNFNQPQHF
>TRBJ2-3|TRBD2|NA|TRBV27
TGTGCCAGCAGTCCCCGGACTAGCGGGAGGGCCCAGACGCAGTATTTT
CASSPRTSGRAQTQYF
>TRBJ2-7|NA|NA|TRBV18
TGTGCCAGCACCAAGGTTGGGCGATCAACCTACGAGCAGTACTTC
CASTKVGRSTYEQYF
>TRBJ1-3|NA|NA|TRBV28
TGTGCCAGCAGTTTATTTCCCCGGTCGCGGGGTGGTGGAAACACCATATATTTT
CASSLFPRSRGGGNTIYF
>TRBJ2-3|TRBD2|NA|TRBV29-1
TGCAGCGGTAGGGGACTAGCGGGAAGAACAGATACGCAGTATTTT
CSGRGLAGRTDTQYF
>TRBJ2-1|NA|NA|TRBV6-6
TGTGCCAGCAACAAGACGGTAAGCTCCTACAATGAGCAGTTCTTC
CASNKTVSSYNEQFF
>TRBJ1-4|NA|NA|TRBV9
TGTGCCAGCAGCGTAGAATCCCAGGGGCTGGAAAAACTGTTTTTT
CASSVESQGLEKLFF
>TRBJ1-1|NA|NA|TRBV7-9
TGTGCCAGCAGCTTCCCGGGGGACACTGAAGCTTTCTTT
CASSFPGDTEAFF
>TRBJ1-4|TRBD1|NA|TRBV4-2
TGTGCCAGCAGCTCCGGGACAGGGGGTGAAAAACTGTTTTTT
CASSSGTGGEKLFF
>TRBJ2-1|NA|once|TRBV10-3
TGTGCCATCAGTGAACAGGCGTCCTACAATGAGCAGTTCTTC
CAISEQASYNEQFF
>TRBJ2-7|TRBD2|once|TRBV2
TGTGCCAGCAGGGTTCTAAGCGGGACCTCCTACGAGCAGTACTTC
CASRVLSGTSYEQYF
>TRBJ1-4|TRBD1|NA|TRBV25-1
TGTGCCAGCAGTATCTCCGGGACAGATGTCCGTCATGAAAAACTGTTTTTT
CASSISGTDVRHEKLFF
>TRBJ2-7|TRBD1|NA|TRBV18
TGTGCCAGCTCGTCCCCTAGTGGAAGGGGGCTGGGCGAGCAGTACTTC
CASSSPSGRGLGEQYF
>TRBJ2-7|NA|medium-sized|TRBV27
TGTGCCAGCAGTTTGGACACCGCGGGCTACGAGCAGTACTTC
CASSLDTAGYEQYF